This is a list of T cell receptor beta chains from one sample in a study of long-term antiretroviral therapy in people with HIV. Profiled with immunoSEQ multiplex PCR; TCRdb holds only in-frame clones, not every one. The sample carries roughly 44,000 clones, roughly 96% recorded once. The sequencing used unsorted PBMCs, collected 3.7 years after starting antiretroviral therapy. These receptors originate from a woman aged 45-65 years with HIV. Both conserved end residues are part of each CDR3. The D gene is left open where the match is weak. Clone size is given for some rows only: seen once, a few or many times, or a class if the clone is expanded.

clone size: -
D gene: -
V gene: TRBV25-1
J gene: TRBJ2-3
CDR3 DNA: TGTGCCGGGTCCTCGATGGGGGGCACAGATACGCAGTATTTT
CDR3 protein: CAGSSMGGTDTQYF

clone size: -
D gene: TRBD1
V gene: TRBV7-2
J gene: TRBJ1-3
CDR3 DNA: TGTGCCAGCAGCCCGTCCCGGACAGGGTTCGTTGGAAACACCATATATTTT
CDR3 protein: CASSPSRTGFVGNTIYF

clone size: -
D gene: -
V gene: TRBV5-6
J gene: TRBJ1-4
CDR3 DNA: TGTGCCAGCAGCTTCGGGGATGCTAATGAAAAACTGTTTTTT
CDR3 protein: CASSFGDANEKLFF

clone size: -
D gene: -
V gene: TRBV2
J gene: TRBJ2-4
CDR3 DNA: TGTGCCAGCCTCCACGAACAGAGCAAAAACATTCAGTACTTC
CDR3 protein: CASLHEQSKNIQYF

clone size: -
D gene: -
V gene: TRBV4-3
J gene: TRBJ2-7
CDR3 DNA: TGCGCCAGCAGCCAAGAAAGCCTAGGCTACGAGCAGTACTTC
CDR3 protein: CASSQESLGYEQYF

clone size: -
D gene: -
V gene: TRBV6-5
J gene: TRBJ1-5
CDR3 DNA: TGTGCCAGCAGGAGACAGGCGAATAGCAATCAGCCCCAGCATTTT
CDR3 protein: CASRRQANSNQPQHF

clone size: -
D gene: -
V gene: TRBV5-4
J gene: TRBJ2-7
CDR3 DNA: TGTGCCAGCAGCAGCAATGGACATTACGAGCAGTACTTC
CDR3 protein: CASSSNGHYEQYF

clone size: -
D gene: -
V gene: TRBV12-2
J gene: TRBJ2-7
CDR3 DNA: TGTGCAAGTCGCTTGCCGGGACAGGGGATTATAGCCTACGAGCAGTACTTC
CDR3 protein: CASRLPGQGIIAYEQYF

clone size: -
D gene: -
V gene: TRBV2
J gene: TRBJ2-5
CDR3 DNA: TGTGCCAGCAGTGGTGACGGCCAATTCAGAACCCAGTACTTC
CDR3 protein: CASSGDGQFRTQYF

clone size: -
D gene: -
V gene: TRBV5-4
J gene: TRBJ2-6
CDR3 DNA: TGTGCCAGCAGCTTGGCCTCCCGTCCCGGACGGAGCTCTGGGGCCAACGTCCTGACTTTC
CDR3 protein: CASSLASRPGRSSGANVLTF

clone size: -
D gene: TRBD2
V gene: TRBV5-4
J gene: TRBJ2-5
CDR3 DNA: TGTGCCAGCAGCTTGGCAACTAGCGGGGGACAAGAGACCCAGTACTTC
CDR3 protein: CASSLATSGGQETQYF

clone size: -
D gene: -
V gene: TRBV9
J gene: TRBJ1-2
CDR3 DNA: TGTGCCAGCAGCGTAGGGGGAGGAGGCTACACCTTC
CDR3 protein: CASSVGGGGYTF

clone size: -
D gene: -
V gene: TRBV12-5
J gene: TRBJ2-7
CDR3 DNA: TGTGCTAGTGGTGTATCCTACGAGCAGTACTTC
CDR3 protein: CASGVSYEQYF

clone size: -
D gene: -
V gene: TRBV5-1
J gene: TRBJ2-7
CDR3 DNA: TGCGCCAGCAACTCGGGACAAGATAGCTCCTACGAGCAGTACTTC
CDR3 protein: CASNSGQDSSYEQYF

clone size: once
D gene: -
V gene: TRBV29-1
J gene: TRBJ2-7
CDR3 DNA: TGCAGCGTCACGGACGGGGGCTACGAGCAGTACTTC
CDR3 protein: CSVTDGGYEQYF

clone size: -
D gene: TRBD1
V gene: TRBV6-5
J gene: TRBJ1-2
CDR3 DNA: TGTGCCAGCAGTTCCAGGGGGCAGGGTGGCTACACCTTC
CDR3 protein: CASSSRGQGGYTF

clone size: -
D gene: -
V gene: TRBV7-9
J gene: TRBJ2-5
CDR3 DNA: TGTGCCAGCAGCCTGACTAGTCATGGAAACCAGTACTTC
CDR3 protein: CASSLTSHGNQYF

clone size: -
D gene: -
V gene: TRBV29-1
J gene: TRBJ1-1
CDR3 DNA: TGCAGCTGGGGAGGTATTATCGGCACTGAAGCTTTCTTT
CDR3 protein: CSWGGIIGTEAFF

clone size: -
D gene: -
V gene: TRBV5-8
J gene: TRBJ2-2
CDR3 DNA: TGTGCCAGCAGCTTGCGGGGAATTGCGAACACCGGGGAGCTGTTTTTT
CDR3 protein: CASSLRGIANTGELFF

clone size: -
D gene: -
V gene: TRBV6-5
J gene: TRBJ1-5
CDR3 DNA: TGTGCCAGCAGGGGTGTCAGCAATCAGCCCCAGCATTTT
CDR3 protein: CASRGVSNQPQHF

clone size: -
D gene: -
V gene: TRBV5-1
J gene: TRBJ1-4
CDR3 DNA: TGCGCCAGCAGCTTGGGTTTGGGGCTGGGAGATGAAAAACTGTTTTTT
CDR3 protein: CASSLGLGLGDEKLFF

clone size: -
D gene: TRBD1
V gene: TRBV6-5
J gene: TRBJ2-1
CDR3 DNA: TGTGCCAGCAGTTCGGCCGGGACAGGGGGGGTTAATGAGCAGTTCTTC
CDR3 protein: CASSSAGTGGVNEQFF

clone size: -
D gene: TRBD2
V gene: TRBV15
J gene: TRBJ2-1
CDR3 DNA: TGTGCCACCAGCAGAGGTCGCAGCGGGGGAGGTTACAATGAGCAGTTCTTC
CDR3 protein: CATSRGRSGGGYNEQFF

clone size: -
D gene: -
V gene: TRBV6-5
J gene: TRBJ2-1
CDR3 DNA: TGTGCCAGCAGAGAAAGGGGGGGGGAGCAGTTCTTC
CDR3 protein: CASRERGGEQFF

clone size: few
D gene: TRBD2
V gene: TRBV4-3
J gene: TRBJ2-1
CDR3 DNA: TGCGCCAGCAGCCAACCGTCTAGCGGGGGGGCCTTGACTTACTCCTACAATGAGCAGTTCTTC
CDR3 protein: CASSQPSSGGALTYSYNEQFF

clone size: -
D gene: -
V gene: TRBV10-3
J gene: TRBJ1-4
CDR3 DNA: TGTGCCATCAGTGAGTCTGCTGGGAATGAAAAACTGTTTTTT
CDR3 protein: CAISESAGNEKLFF

clone size: -
D gene: -
V gene: TRBV6-5
J gene: TRBJ2-7
CDR3 DNA: TGTGCCAGCAGTTACGCGGCGACAGCTAGTTACGAGCAGTACTTC
CDR3 protein: CASSYAATASYEQYF

clone size: once
D gene: -
V gene: TRBV29-1
J gene: TRBJ2-2
CDR3 DNA: TGCAGCGTTACCACCACCGGGGAGCTGTTTTTT
CDR3 protein: CSVTTTGELFF

clone size: few
D gene: TRBD1
V gene: TRBV7-2
J gene: TRBJ2-5
CDR3 DNA: TGTGCCAGCAGCCTTATATGGGACAGGGACGTGGAGACCCAGTACTTC
CDR3 protein: CASSLIWDRDVETQYF

clone size: -
D gene: TRBD1
V gene: TRBV28
J gene: TRBJ2-3
CDR3 DNA: TGTGCCAGCCGAACACAGGGGGCGGCGGATACGCAGTATTTT
CDR3 protein: CASRTQGAADTQYF

clone size: -
D gene: -
V gene: TRBV4-1
J gene: TRBJ1-4
CDR3 DNA: TGCGCCAGCAGTCATCTTCCCTCGAGGGAAAAACTGTTTTTT
CDR3 protein: CASSHLPSREKLFF

clone size: -
D gene: -
V gene: TRBV9
J gene: TRBJ1-2
CDR3 DNA: TGTGCCAGCAGCGTGTCAGGGACGAGCTATGGCTACACCTTC
CDR3 protein: CASSVSGTSYGYTF

clone size: -
D gene: TRBD2
V gene: TRBV5-4
J gene: TRBJ2-1
CDR3 DNA: TGTGCCAGCAGCTTGACTAGCGGCAATGAGCAGTTCTTC
CDR3 protein: CASSLTSGNEQFF

clone size: -
D gene: -
V gene: TRBV5-1
J gene: TRBJ1-1
CDR3 DNA: TGCGCCAGCAGCTTGGTTCATAGAAATAAAGCTTTCTTT
CDR3 protein: CASSLVHRNKAFF

clone size: once
D gene: -
V gene: TRBV2
J gene: TRBJ2-3
CDR3 DNA: TGTGCCAGCAAAATGGGGGCAGATACGCAGTATTTT
CDR3 protein: CASKMGADTQYF

clone size: -
D gene: -
V gene: TRBV4-3
J gene: TRBJ2-3
CDR3 DNA: TGCGCCAGCAGCCAAGATTGGGGAGGCACAGATACGCAGTATTTT
CDR3 protein: CASSQDWGGTDTQYF

clone size: -
D gene: TRBD1
V gene: TRBV5-1
J gene: TRBJ2-2
CDR3 DNA: TGCGCCAGCAGCTCTGACAGGGTCGGCGGGGAGCTGTTTTTT
CDR3 protein: CASSSDRVGGELFF

clone size: -
D gene: -
V gene: TRBV5-6
J gene: TRBJ1-1
CDR3 DNA: TGTGCCAGCAGCTTGGCGTCATCAGACACTGAAGCTTTCTTT
CDR3 protein: CASSLASSDTEAFF

clone size: -
D gene: -
V gene: TRBV6-5
J gene: TRBJ1-2
CDR3 DNA: TGTGCCAGCAGTTACACACGAATCTATGGCTACACCTTC
CDR3 protein: CASSYTRIYGYTF

clone size: few
D gene: -
V gene: TRBV5-1
J gene: TRBJ2-5
CDR3 DNA: TGCGCCAGCAGCTTACAGGGCACACGGGAGACCCAGTACTTC
CDR3 protein: CASSLQGTRETQYF

clone size: once
D gene: TRBD2
V gene: TRBV29-1
J gene: TRBJ2-5
CDR3 DNA: TGCAGCGTCCTAACTCCCCTATCGGGACTAGGACAAGAGACCCAGTACTTC
CDR3 protein: CSVLTPLSGLGQETQYF

clone size: -
D gene: TRBD2
V gene: TRBV7-2
J gene: TRBJ2-3
CDR3 DNA: TGTGCCAGCAGCCCCAACGGGGGGTTCGATACGCAGTATTTT
CDR3 protein: CASSPNGGFDTQYF

clone size: -
D gene: -
V gene: TRBV30
J gene: TRBJ1-2
CDR3 DNA: TGTGCCTGGAGTGTACGTCCGAGCAATGGCTACACCTTC
CDR3 protein: CAWSVRPSNGYTF

clone size: -
D gene: -
V gene: TRBV19
J gene: TRBJ2-6
CDR3 DNA: TGTGCCAGTATAGGTGGGGCTGGGGCCAACGTCCTGACTTTC
CDR3 protein: CASIGGAGANVLTF

clone size: -
D gene: -
V gene: TRBV19
J gene: TRBJ1-5
CDR3 DNA: TGTGCCAGTAGCAACCCCCGGGGCGGGAGCAATCAGCCCCAGCATTTT
CDR3 protein: CASSNPRGGSNQPQHF

clone size: -
D gene: -
V gene: TRBV9
J gene: TRBJ1-4
CDR3 DNA: TGTGCCAGCAGCCCGGAAATTGGACGCGAAAAACTGTTTTTT
CDR3 protein: CASSPEIGREKLFF

clone size: -
D gene: -
V gene: TRBV6-6
J gene: TRBJ1-1
CDR3 DNA: TGTGCCAGCAGTTGGAGACAGTTAGCTGAAGCTTTCTTT
CDR3 protein: CASSWRQLAEAFF

clone size: -
D gene: -
V gene: TRBV25-1
J gene: TRBJ2-2
CDR3 DNA: TGTGCCAGCAGTGCCCCGGGACTGGGAGTTGTCACCGGGGAGCTGTTTTTT
CDR3 protein: CASSAPGLGVVTGELFF

clone size: once
D gene: TRBD1
V gene: TRBV5-4
J gene: TRBJ1-2
CDR3 DNA: TGTGCCAGCAGCTTGGGGACAGGGGGATCGATCTATGGCTACACCTTC
CDR3 protein: CASSLGTGGSIYGYTF

clone size: -
D gene: -
V gene: TRBV19
J gene: TRBJ2-2
CDR3 DNA: TGTGCCAGTAGTCCGGGGGCTGGCACCGGGGAGCTGTTTTTT
CDR3 protein: CASSPGAGTGELFF

clone size: once
D gene: -
V gene: TRBV7-9
J gene: TRBJ1-6
CDR3 DNA: TGTGCCAGCAGCCCACTTCAGAGCTCCTATAATTCACCCCTCCACTTT
CDR3 protein: CASSPLQSSYNSPLHF

clone size: -
D gene: -
V gene: TRBV5-1
J gene: TRBJ2-3
CDR3 DNA: TGCGCCAGCAGCTGGGTTGCCTTAAGGGGCCCAGATACGCAGTATTTT
CDR3 protein: CASSWVALRGPDTQYF

clone size: -
D gene: -
V gene: TRBV4-2
J gene: TRBJ1-1
CDR3 DNA: TGTGCCAGCAGCCAAGGTGAGGCAGTCTCGAACACTGAAGCTTTCTTT
CDR3 protein: CASSQGEAVSNTEAFF